What follows is one T cell receptor beta chain and its context. The CDR3 contains 16 residues. The ends were cut back, 3 bases at V and 8 bases at J, with 23 bases in the middle. Per germline, CDR1 DFQATT and CDR2 SNEGSKA (reference sequence). The study assigned cohorts using participant-reported clinical history. Original methodology: Nucleated cell counts were estimated from reference gene primer amplification. The protocol was immunoSEQ multiplex PCR, while the TCRdb copy is restricted to in-frame clones and leaves out a portion. V and J calls and clone size come straight from that table; D and trimming were deduced from the DNA. Here the sample spans under 200,000 clones, approximately 81% being singletons. This sample stems from a study of blood T cell repertoires in COVID-19. Study overall: T cells, B-cell-depleted T cells, or PBMCs supplied cDNA or gDNA.

The chain employs TRBV20-1 and TRBJ2-1; weak D call: TRBD2 (6 bases). This clonotype originated in a woman in her fifties or sixties who had recovered from COVID-19. The sequenced material came from PBMCs or T cells enriched from blood (not recorded which). The CDR3 sequence: CSASGELGRTLDEQFF. In DNA form, the CDR3 reads TGCAGTGCTAGTGGGGAACTAGGGAGGACTCTAGATGAGCAGTTCTTC.